The 30 T cell receptor beta chains listed next were all sequenced from one sample in a study of T cell clonality in common variable immunodeficiency. Measured with immunoSEQ multiplex PCR; TCRdb has only the in-frame clones, and not every one. The sample presents tens of thousands of clones, none singletons. The sequenced sample consisted of peripheral blood mononuclear cells. The receptors shown here come from a person between 18 and 75 years old in good health.

This clone was found many times. The CDR3 is cut off 3 residues early in the read; its end comes from the germline J gene. This rearrangement joins TRBV10-3 to TRBJ2-6; D not certain. Germline assignment: CDR1 ENHRY and CDR2 SYGVKD. Deletions cut 3 bases from V and 0 bases from J, with 3 bases between. This CDR3 spans 14 amino acids. The CDR3 sequence: CAISDSSGANVLTF. The sequenced CDR3 bases are TGTGCCATCAGTGACAGCTCTGGGGCCAACGTC.

This clone was found many times. The read comes to an end 3 residues before the CDR3 does, leaving the germline J gene to fill in the end. The genes are TRBV7-2 and TRBJ2-2; the D gene is possibly TRBD1 (5 bases). The CDR3 totals 15 residues. Trimming took off 1 base at V and 0 bases at J, with 6 bases between the two ends. Germline V gene data show CDR1 as SGHTA and CDR2 as FQGNSA. CDR3 DNA (partial): TGTGCCAGCAGCTTAGGGGGCACGAACACCGGGGAG. This encodes CASSLGGTNTGE. The full CDR3 is CASSLGGTNTGELFF.

This clone was counted at least ten times. The read terminates 3 residues ahead of where the CDR3 ends, so the germline J gene completes it. The chain recombines TRBV27 with TRBJ2-1; weak D call: TRBD2 (6 bases). CDR1 is MNHEY and CDR2 is SMNVEV in the germline V gene (reference sequence). This CDR3 has 15 residues. The V and J ends lost 5 bases and 8 bases respectively, with 19 bases between them. The sequenced part of the CDR3 DNA is TGTGCCAGCAGTCACCGGGACTCCCCTCGACATGAG. Amino acid sequence: CASSHRDSPRHE. The whole CDR3 sequence reads CASSHRDSPRHEQFF.

There are many counts of this clone. The CDR3 is cut off 3 residues early in the read; its end comes from the germline J gene. J is TRBJ2-5 and V is TRBV30; tentative D call: TRBD1 (6 bases). This CDR3 region has 14 residues. Germline V gene lookup returns CDR1 GTSNPN and CDR2 SVGIG (reference sequence). Trimming removed 2 bases from V and 2 bases from J, with 12 bases in between. CDR3 region: CAWSRTAGQETQYF. The CDR3 bases that were read are TGTGCCTGGAGTCGGACAGCCGGTCAAGAGACC.

In its sample, this clone was seen many times. The read terminates 3 residues before the CDR3 end, so the remaining end is supplied by the germline J gene. The V call is TRBV30, the J call TRBJ1-6; 7 bases agree with TRBD1. CDR3 length equals 15 residues. V lost 0 bases, J lost 7 bases, and 6 bases stayed unmatched. Germline loops: CDR1 GTSNPN, CDR2 SVGIG (reference sequence). CDR3 loop: CAWSVQTGRNSPLHF. The DNA read from the CDR3 is TGTGCCTGGAGTGTTCAGACAGGGAGGAATTCACCC.

This clone was observed many times. With the read ending 3 residues before the CDR3 end, the germline J gene is used to fill in that end. V and J are TRBV5-1 and TRBJ1-2; 11 bases align to TRBD1. V dropped 5 bases and J dropped 6; count of bases not matched to a gene: 3. CDR3 length equals 13 residues. Germline V gene lookup returns CDR1 SGHRS and CDR2 YFSETQ. CDR3 region: CASRPDRGHGYTF. Incomplete CDR3 DNA: TGCGCCAGCAGGCCGGACAGGGGGCATGGC.

This clone was seen at least ten times. The CDR3 extends 3 residues past the end of the read, so its final part is completed from the germline J gene. The chain has TRBV7-3 and TRBJ2-2; 7 positions agree with TRBD2. V trimming: 5 bases; J trimming: 8 bases; junction bases outside the gene matches: 11. The CDR3 has 15 residues. The germline CDR1 and CDR2 sequences are SGHTA and FQGTGA. CDR3 DNA, as far as it was read: TGTGCCAGCAGCCCGTCGGGGGGAGGGACGGGGGAG. This codes for CASSPSGGGTGE. The complete CDR3 reads CASSPSGGGTGELFF.

This clone has at least ten counts. Read coverage stops 3 residues before the CDR3 terminus; the germline J gene supplies the remainder. The chain recombines TRBV29-1 with TRBJ1-1; D is undetermined. Trimming removed 4 bases at V and 3 bases at J, with 12 bases between. The CDR3 extends over 13 amino acids. The germline gives CDR1 SQVTM, CDR2 ANQGSEA. CDR3 DNA, as far as it was read: TGCAGCGTTGTAATTATCACGGACACTGAA. Amino acid sequence: CSVVIITDTE. The whole CDR3 sequence reads CSVVIITDTEAFF.

This clone was seen repeatedly, ten times or more. The CDR3 end lies 3 residues beyond the end of the read and is filled in from the germline J gene. This sequence joins TRBV18 and TRBJ2-3; 7 bases are shared with TRBD2. The CDR3 spans 14 residues. The germline V gene has CDR1 KGHSH and CDR2 LQKENI. The J segment lost 3 bases and the V segment lost 0 bases, leaving 0 bases of the junction unmatched. The CDR3 bases that were read are TGTGCCAGCTCACCACCGGGGGGGACAGATACG. Translated: CASSPPGGTDT. The whole CDR3 is CASSPPGGTDTQYF.

Points on this clone: The read comes to an end 3 residues before the CDR3 does, leaving the germline J gene to fill in the end. The chain employs TRBV7-2 and TRBJ1-5; D is perhaps TRBD1 (5 bases). The germline V and J ends were trimmed by 5 bases and 5 bases, with 13 bases remaining between them. Germline CDR1 is SGHTA and CDR2 is FQGNSA. The CDR3 is made up of 14 amino acids. CDR3 residues: CASSPRGTDQPQHF. The sequenced CDR3 bases are TGTGCCAGCAGCCCTCGGGGGACCGATCAGCCC.

Concerning this clone itself: Read sequence stops 3 residues before the CDR3 end, and the germline J gene provides the missing end. The chain employs TRBV18 and TRBJ2-3; 7 nucleotides align to TRBD1. The CDR3 covers 14 residues. Per the germline V gene, CDR1 is KGHSH and CDR2 is LQKENI. Partial CDR3 DNA: TGTGCCAGCTCACTGGGCAGGGGGAGTCAGCCG. As protein: CASSLGRGSQP. The whole CDR3 protein reads CASSLGRGSQPQYF.

This clone has at least ten counts. Coverage ceases 3 residues before the CDR3 finishes, and the germline J gene fills in the end. The chain joins TRBV12-3 or TRBV12-4 to TRBJ2-1; 8 nucleotides line up with TRBD2. CDR3 length: 14 amino acids. The ends lost 5 bases at V and 5 bases at J; junction bases unmatched: 5. Partial CDR3 DNA: TGTGCCAGCAGTCCGGGACTAGGGCACAATGAG. This codes for CASSPGLGHNE. The CDR3 in its entirety is CASSPGLGHNEQFF.

Concerning this clone: The CDR3 end is not reached by the read, which stops 3 residues before it; the germline J gene fills it in. The V call is TRBV19, the J call TRBJ1-2; 10 nucleotides agree with TRBD1. V lost 3 bases and J lost 4; bases outside the gene matches: 5. The CDR3 sequence is 15 residues long. CDR1 LNHDA and CDR2 SQIVND come from the germline V gene (reference sequence). The CDR3 is CASSIPGQGGYGYTF. CDR3 DNA, as far as it was read: TGTGCCAGTAGTATCCCTGGACAGGGGGGCTATGGC.

This clone was counted at least ten times. The part of the CDR3 DNA that was read is TGTGCCAGCAGTGATGACAGGGCTGGATGGCACACTGAA. Its translation is CASSDDRAGWHTE. The entire CDR3 protein is CASSDDRAGWHTEAFF. The rearrangement links TRBV6-1 to TRBJ1-1; TRBD1 agrees at 7 bases. The CDR3 goes on 3 residues after the read ends, and that part is filled in from the germline J gene. Looked up from germline, CDR1 is MNHNS and CDR2 is SASEGT. V lost 3 bases to trimming and J lost 3 bases; unmatched junction nucleotides: 10. CDR3 length equals 16 residues.

This clone was observed at least ten times. The CDR3 extends 3 residues past the end of the read, so its final part is completed from the germline J gene. The chain couples TRBV20-1 to TRBJ2-5; possible D gene TRBD2, 6 bases. The CDR3 totals 13 residues. Trimming pared 5 bases from V and 3 bases from J, leaving 13 bases between. The germline gives CDR1 DFQATT, CDR2 SNEGSKA (reference sequence). CDR3 DNA (partial): TGCAGTGCTGTCCGACTAGGGGAAGAGACC. Its translation is CSAVRLGEET. The full CDR3 protein reads CSAVRLGEETQYF.

Comment on this clone: The sequence runs out 3 residues before the end of the CDR3; the remainder is reconstructed from the germline J gene. The V and J genes are TRBV2 and TRBJ2-5; weak D call: TRBD2 (6 bases). Trimming took 8 bases from V and 0 from J, leaving 16 bases between them. Germline V gives CDR1 SNHLY, CDR2 FYNNEI. The CDR3 covers 15 residues. CDR3 DNA (partial): TGTGCCAGCCTCCGGGACGGGGGTAACCAAGAGACC. Residues: CASLRDGGNQET. The whole CDR3 sequence reads CASLRDGGNQETQYF.

This clone was counted many times. The sequenced fragment ends 3 residues before the CDR3 boundary, so the rest is inferred from the germline J gene. The chain couples TRBV20-1 to TRBJ2-2; D ambiguous. CDR1 and CDR2 from the germline V gene are DFQATT and SNEGSKA (reference sequence). The CDR3 loop spans 15 amino acids. The sequenced CDR3 bases are TGCAGTGCTAGAGATCCGGCAGGCCTTAATTCACCG. It encodes CSARDPAGLNSP. In full, the CDR3 reads CSARDPAGLNSPLFF.

In the case of this clone: This may stem from a read error, because a much larger clone lies one nucleotide away. The CDR3 end is not reached by the read, which stops 3 residues before it; the germline J gene fills it in. The sample contains more than one DNA sequence encoding this CDR3. The chain uses TRBV2 and TRBJ1-3, with D possibly TRBD1 on 6 matching bases. The CDR3 totals 13 residues. CDR1 SNHLY and CDR2 FYNNEI come from the germline V gene. The CDR3 bases that were read are TGTGCCAGTCGGGACAACTCTGGAAACACG. This gives the protein CASRDNSGNT. The whole CDR3 is CASRDNSGNTIYF.

This clone was detected many times. The read gets to within 3 residues of the CDR3 end, and the germline J gene fills in the rest. The V and J genes are TRBV19 and TRBJ1-2; possibly TRBD1 for D (5 bases). The germline V and J ends were trimmed by 3 bases and 4 bases, with 15 bases remaining between them. The CDR3 is made up of 15 amino acids. CDR1 and CDR2 (germline): LNHDA, SQIVND (reference sequence). The CDR3 loop reads CASSMDTSGSYGYTF. CDR3 bases read: TGTGCCAGTAGTATGGACACCTCAGGTAGCTATGGC.

As regards this clone: The read gets to within 3 residues of the CDR3 end, and the germline J gene fills in the rest. The genes are TRBV7-2 and TRBJ1-5; unclear D gene. Germline lookup yields CDR1 SGHTA and CDR2 FQGNSA. V was pared by 5 bases and J by 1 base, with 12 bases between. This CDR3 has 15 amino acids. The part of the CDR3 DNA that was read is TGTGCCAGCAGCCCAAACCACGGGAGCAATCAGCCC. Translation gives CASSPNHGSNQP. The full CDR3 reads CASSPNHGSNQPQHF.

This clone was observed many times. This chain's CDR3 is CASSISDGGSTEAFF. CDR3 bases read: TGTGCCAGTAGTATAAGCGACGGGGGGAGTACTGAA. The V call is TRBV19, the J call TRBJ1-1, with a tentative D call TRBD1 (5 bases). The read terminates 3 residues ahead of where the CDR3 ends, so the germline J gene completes it. In germline, CDR1 is LNHDA, CDR2 SQIVND (reference sequence). The CDR3 loop spans 15 amino acids. The V end lost 2 bases, the J end lost 5 bases, and 15 bases lay between the germline ends. Together with reference TRBV19 and TRBJ1-1, the CDR3 gives the full variable domain: DGGITQSPKYLFRKEGQNVTLSCEQNLNHDAMYWYRQDPGQGLRLIYYSQIVNDFQKGDIAEGYSVSREKKESFPLTVTSAQKNPTAFYLCASSISDGGSTEAFFGQGTRLTVV.

The sample holds many counts of this clone. The CDR3 end lies 3 residues beyond the end of the read and is filled in from the germline J gene. The rearrangement joins TRBV7-3 to TRBJ2-3; possibly TRBD2 for D (6 bases). Germline assignment: CDR1 SGHTA and CDR2 FQGTGA. V shed 3 bases and J shed 6 bases, with 10 bases lying between them. This CDR3 region has 13 residues. CDR3 region: CASSFQSGDTQYF. The DNA read from the CDR3 is TGTGCCAGCAGCTTTCAGAGCGGGGATACG. The variable domain in full, with the rest retrieved from reference TRBV7-3 and TRBJ2-3, is GAGVSQTPSNKVTEKGKYVELRCDPISGHTALYWYRQSLGQGPEFLIYFQGTGAADDSGLPNDRFFAVRPEGSVSTLKIQRTERGDSAVYLCASSFQSGDTQYFGPGTRLTVL.

The sample holds many counts of this clone. The CDR3 goes on 3 residues after the read ends, and that part is filled in from the germline J gene. The genes are TRBV7-8 and TRBJ2-1, with 8 nucleotides matching TRBD1. J gave up 0 bases and V 5 bases, and 3 bases lay outside the gene matches. The V gene's germline CDR1 is SGHVS and CDR2 FQNEAQ. The CDR3 sequence is 15 residues long. Partial CDR3 DNA: TGTGCCAGCAGCGTAGGACAGGGCTCCTACAATGAG. As protein: CASSVGQGSYNE. The complete CDR3 reads CASSVGQGSYNEQFF. Variable domain in full (rest from reference TRBV7-8 and TRBJ2-1): GAGVSQSPRYKVAKRGQDVALRCDPISGHVSLFWYQQALGQGPEFLTYFQNEAQLDKSGLPSDRFFAERPEGSVSTLKIQRTQQEDSAVYLCASSVGQGSYNEQFFGPGTRLTVL.

This clone appeared many times. From the germline J gene comes the end of the CDR3, since the read stops 3 residues before it. V and J are TRBV5-6 and TRBJ2-5, with D possibly being TRBD2 (6 bases). CDR3 length equals 13 residues. V was shortened by 1 base and J by 4 bases, with 8 bases between the two germline ends. CDR1 is SGHDT, CDR2 YYEEEE, per germline. CDR3 DNA (partial): TGTGCCAGCAGCTTGCCCGGGGGAGAGACC. Amino acids: CASSLPGGET. The whole CDR3 sequence reads CASSLPGGETQYF.

A note on this clone: The DNA ends 3 residues before the CDR3 does, and the rest of the CDR3 is filled in from the germline J gene. J is TRBJ2-3 and V is TRBV30, with D perhaps TRBD1 (5 bases). This CDR3 contains 14 residues. Germline assignment: CDR1 GTSNPN and CDR2 SVGIG (reference sequence). The CDR3 reads CASRRGPNNQPQYF. The CDR3 bases that were read are TGTGCCTCCAGAAGGGGCCCGAATAATCAGCCG.

In this sample, this clone turned up many times. The CDR3 end is not reached by the read, which stops 3 residues before it; the germline J gene fills it in. J is TRBJ1-1 and V is TRBV19; D gene ambiguous. Germline-derived CDR1 and CDR2 are LNHDA and SQIVND (reference sequence). The CDR3 consists of 15 residues. V dropped 5 bases and J dropped 1 base, with 14 bases sitting between them. The CDR3 sequence is CASSPLERQNTEAFF. The sequenced part of the CDR3 DNA is TGTGCCAGTAGTCCCCTGGAAAGACAGAACACTGAA.

This clone was seen many times. From the germline J gene comes the end of the CDR3, since the read stops 3 residues before it. The V gene is TRBV20-1, the J gene TRBJ1-5; D is unclear. The CDR3 length is 17 residues. Between the trimmed V and J ends, which lost 0 bases and 5 bases, there was a span of 20 bases. In germline, CDR1 is DFQATT, CDR2 SNEGSKA (reference sequence). The sequenced part of the CDR3 DNA is TGCAGTGCTAGAGAAGTCAGTTTGCGGGTAGCGGATCAGCCC. Its translation: CSAREVSLRVADQP. The whole CDR3 is CSAREVSLRVADQPQHF.

This clone was observed many times. The read ends 3 residues before the CDR3 terminus; that terminus is restored from the germline J gene. This chain links TRBV6-1 with TRBJ1-2, with 8 bases aligning to TRBD1. Germline values: CDR1 MNHNS, CDR2 SASEGT. The junction had 4 bases not matched to a gene; V was cut back by 3 bases and J by 7 bases. CDR3 length: 13 residues. The CDR3 reads CASSEQGAGGYTF. The sequenced part of the CDR3 DNA is TGTGCCAGCAGTGAGCAGGGGGCCGGTGGC.

This clone has more than one count but fewer than ten. The read halts 3 residues ahead of the CDR3 end, with the missing end drawn from the germline J gene. This sequence joins TRBV6-8 and TRBJ2-7; 8 bases agree with TRBD2. The CDR3 consists of 17 residues. With 7 bases clipped from V and 0 bases from J, the junction kept 14 bases outside the gene matches. Germline-derived CDR1 and CDR2 are MNHGY and SAAAGT. The sequenced part of the CDR3 DNA is TGTGCCAGCATCCTAACCTCGGGGGGGGTCAACTCCTACGAG. Protein sequence: CASILTSGGVNSYE. The complete CDR3 protein is CASILTSGGVNSYEQYF.

To note about this clone: The read gets to within 3 residues of the CDR3 end, and the germline J gene fills in the rest. The genes are TRBV7-6 and TRBJ1-5; no firm D call. This CDR3 contains 15 residues. Trimming removed 1 base at V and 0 bases at J, with 7 bases between. CDR1 and CDR2 (germline): SGHVS, FNYEAQ. The covered CDR3 bases are TGTGCCAGCAGCTTAGATCCAGATAGCAATCAGCCC. Protein sequence: CASSLDPDSNQP. The CDR3, in full, reads CASSLDPDSNQPQHF.